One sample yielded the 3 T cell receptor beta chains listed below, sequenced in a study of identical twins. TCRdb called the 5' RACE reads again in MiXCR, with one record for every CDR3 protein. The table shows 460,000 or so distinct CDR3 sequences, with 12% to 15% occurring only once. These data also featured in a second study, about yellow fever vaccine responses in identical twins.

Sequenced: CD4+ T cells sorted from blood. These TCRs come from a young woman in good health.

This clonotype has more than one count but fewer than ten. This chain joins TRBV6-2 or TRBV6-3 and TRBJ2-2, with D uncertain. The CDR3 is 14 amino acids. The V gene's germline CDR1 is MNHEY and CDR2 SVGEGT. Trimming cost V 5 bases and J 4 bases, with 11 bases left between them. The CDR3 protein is CASSAWTATGELFF. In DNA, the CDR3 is TGTGCCAGCAGTGCATGGACGGCCACCGGGGAGCTGTTTTTT.

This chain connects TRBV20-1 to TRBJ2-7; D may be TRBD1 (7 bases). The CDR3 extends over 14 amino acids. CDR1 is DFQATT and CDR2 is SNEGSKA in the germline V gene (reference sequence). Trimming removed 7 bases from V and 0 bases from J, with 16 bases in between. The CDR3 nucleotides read TGCAGTGGATCAGGGGGAGGTTTCTCCTACGAGCAGTACTTC. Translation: CSGSGGGFSYEQYF.

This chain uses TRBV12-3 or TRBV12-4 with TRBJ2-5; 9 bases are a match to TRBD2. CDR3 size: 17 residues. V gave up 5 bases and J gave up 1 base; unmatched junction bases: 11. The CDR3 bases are TGTGCCAGCAGTGCCCGGGGCCAGCGGGGGGTCCAAGAGACCCAGTACTTC. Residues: CASSARGQRGVQETQYF.